One and the same sample provided the 23 T cell receptor beta chains below, sequenced in a study of CD8+ T cells in alopecia areata. The authors extracted RNA and reverse transcribed it into cDNA as the sequencing template. Generated by immunoSEQ multiplex PCR, the TCRdb table keeps only in-frame clones and is missing some. The sample records 200,000 to 250,000 clones, around 65% being singletons. The treatment: oral pan-JAK inhibitor, 5-10 mg twice daily. Sequences were derived from CD4+ T cells sorted from blood, sampled around week 44, from a patient treated with tofacitinib. The receptors shown here come from a human donor with alopecia areata.

This clone came up once. This chain uses TRBV15 with TRBJ2-3; D is unresolved. The CDR3 loop spans 16 amino acids. CDR1 is LNHNV, CDR2 YYDKDF, per germline (reference sequence). Trimming pared 0 bases from V and 0 bases from J, leaving 10 bases between. CDR3: CATSRDRQRSTDTQYF. The CDR3 DNA follows: TGTGCCACCAGCAGAGATCGCCAGAGGAGCACAGATACGCAGTATTTT. Variable domain in full (rest from reference TRBV15 and TRBJ2-3): DAMVIQNPRYQVTQFGKPVTLSCSQTLNHNVMYWYQQKSSQAPKLLFHYYDKDFNNEADTPDNFQSRRPNTSFCFLDIRSPGLGDTAMYLCATSRDRQRSTDTQYFGPGTRLTVL.

V and J are TRBV13 and TRBJ2-7, with D unclear. The CDR3 spans 17 residues. Germline V lookup: CDR1 PRHDT, CDR2 FYEKMQ (reference sequence). V was shortened by 0 bases and J by 0 bases, with 15 bases between the two germline ends. The CDR3 is CASSLGRFIAPSYEQYF. CDR3 nucleotide sequence: TGTGCCAGCAGCTTAGGCCGGTTTATTGCCCCCTCCTACGAGCAGTACTTC.

The chain is built from TRBV5-1 and TRBJ2-2; weak D call: TRBD2 (5 bases). The CDR3 contains 14 residues. Germline V gene data show CDR1 as SGHRS and CDR2 as YFSETQ. Trimming removed 4 bases at V and 4 bases at J, with 11 bases between. CDR3 amino acids: CASSQEAGTGELFF. The CDR3 DNA reads TGCGCCAGCAGCCAAGAGGCGGGCACCGGGGAGCTGTTTTTT.

The chain uses TRBV28 and TRBJ2-3, with 7 bases fitting TRBD2. The CDR3 length is 16 residues. CDR1 MDHEN and CDR2 SYDVKM come from the germline V gene. The J segment lost 2 bases and the V segment lost 10 bases, leaving 15 bases of the junction unmatched. Here the CDR3 DNA reads TGTGCCACCGGGGGAGGGTCCCATTCACTCACAGATACGCAGTATTTT. Its translation: CATGGGSHSLTDTQYF.

Only a few counts were recorded for this clone. CDR3 coding DNA: TGCAGCGGCAGGGACACCGGGGAGCTGTTTTTT. It is translated as CSGRDTGELFF. The chain combines TRBV29-1 with TRBJ2-2, with D possibly matching TRBD1 (5 bases). This CDR3 is 11 amino acids long. The germline CDR1 and CDR2 sequences are SQVTM and ANQGSEA. V was clipped by 7 bases and J by 3 bases, with 6 bases between them.

The chain uses TRBV7-9 and TRBJ1-4; D not certain. Germline V gene data show CDR1 as SEHNR and CDR2 as FQNEAQ (reference sequence). This CDR3 comprises 15 residues. V lost 5 bases and J lost 0, with 10 bases in between. The CDR3 region is CASSRATATNEKLFF. The CDR3 DNA is TGTGCCAGCAGCCGTGCCACAGCAACTAATGAAAAACTGTTTTTT.

The chain combines TRBV6-5 with TRBJ1-2; D uncertain. CDR1 is MNHEY and CDR2 is SVGAGI in the germline V gene. V lost 0 bases to trimming and J lost 4 bases, with 15 bases between them. The CDR3 covers 16 residues. The CDR3 spells CASSYSSPAGSYGYTF. In DNA, the CDR3 is TGTGCCAGCAGTTACTCGTCCCCCGCCGGGAGCTATGGCTACACCTTC.

The chain links TRBV18 to TRBJ2-5, with D perhaps matching TRBD1 or TRBD2 (6 bases each). CDR1 is KGHSH and CDR2 is LQKENI in the germline V gene. The V end lost 2 bases, the J end lost 2 bases, and 12 bases lay between the germline ends. CDR3 length equals 15 residues. The DNA of the CDR3 is TGTGCCAGCTCACCAAAGGGGGGCCGACAAGAGACCCAGTACTTC. Residues: CASSPKGGRQETQYF.

This clone occurred a few times. The chain recombines TRBV29-1 with TRBJ2-1; D remains ambiguous. This CDR3 spans 14 amino acids. The V gene's germline CDR1 is SQVTM and CDR2 ANQGSEA. V gave up 7 bases and J gave up 8 bases, with 21 bases separating them. CDR3 loop: CSAVLARVGDEQFF. The DNA for the CDR3 is TGCAGCGCGGTTCTGGCCAGAGTCGGAGATGAGCAGTTCTTC.

Only a few counts were recorded for this clone. V and J are TRBV29-1 and TRBJ1-1; D is perhaps TRBD1 (6 bases). Germline-derived CDR1 and CDR2 are SQVTM and ANQGSEA. With 4 bases removed from V and 5 bases from J, the gap between germline ends came to 14 bases. The CDR3 loop spans 13 amino acids. The DNA of the CDR3 is TGCAGCGTTGTAGGGGGAGTTAATACTGAAGCTTTCTTT. Translated, it gives CSVVGGVNTEAFF.

The chain employs TRBV7-9 and TRBJ2-1; the D gene is possibly TRBD2 (5 bases). This CDR3 spans 15 amino acids. Trimming removed 3 bases from V and 6 bases from J, with 15 bases in between. Looked up from germline, CDR1 is SEHNR and CDR2 is FQNEAQ (reference sequence). CDR3 residues: CASSFAQTNLNEQFF. For the CDR3, the DNA is TGTGCCAGCAGCTTTGCGCAGACTAACCTCAATGAGCAGTTCTTC.

This clone is a singleton in its sample. V usage is TRBV29-1 and J usage is TRBJ1-1, with D perhaps TRBD1 (6 bases). CDR1 and CDR2 (germline): SQVTM, ANQGSEA. This CDR3 region has 10 residues. V gave up 3 bases and J gave up 9 bases, with 8 bases separating them. The CDR3: CSVERGKAFF. As DNA, the CDR3 is TGCAGCGTTGAGAGGGGGAAAGCTTTCTTT.

The chain employs TRBV19 and TRBJ1-3; no reliable D call. The V end was cut by 4 bases, the J end by 4 bases, with 11 bases between. The germline V gene has CDR1 LNHDA and CDR2 SQIVND (reference sequence). The CDR3 extends over 14 amino acids. CDR3 nucleotides: TGTGCCAGTAGTACTTGGAGTTTGGGAAACACCATATATTTT. Translation gives CASSTWSLGNTIYF.

CDR3 residues: CASSTDGSASYGYTF. The CDR3 nucleotides are TGTGCCAGCAGCACCGATGGGAGCGCTTCCTATGGCTACACCTTC. The rearrangement uses TRBV6-5 and TRBJ1-2; no clear D gene. This CDR3 is 15 amino acids long. The V gene lost 6 bases and the J gene lost 4 bases, with 18 bases spanning the gap. Germline CDR1 is MNHEY and CDR2 is SVGAGI.

The chain carries TRBV19 and TRBJ2-7, with D possibly matching TRBD2 (5 bases). The CDR3 is 13 residues long. V lost 4 bases and J 4 bases, leaving 11 bases between the germline ends. Germline assignment: CDR1 LNHDA and CDR2 SQIVND (reference sequence). The CDR3 here is CASSTAREYEQYF. The CDR3 DNA reads as TGTGCCAGTAGTACCGCCCGGGAATACGAGCAGTACTTC.

The chain recombines TRBV30 with TRBJ1-1; a weak D match, TRBD1 (6 bases). This CDR3 is built from 15 residues. Germline-derived CDR1 and CDR2 are GTSNPN and SVGIG (reference sequence). V dropped 0 bases and J dropped 1 base, with 12 bases sitting between them. The CDR3 DNA follows: TGTGCCTGGAGTGTACGGGTAGGGGGGAACACTGAAGCTTTCTTT. It is translated as CAWSVRVGGNTEAFF. The variable domain in full, completed from reference TRBV30 and TRBJ1-1, reads SQTIHQWPATLVQPVGSPLSLECTVEGTSNPNLYWYRQAAGRGLQLLFYSVGIGQISSEVPQNLSASRPQDRQFILSSKKLLLSDSGFYLCAWSVRVGGNTEAFFGQGTRLTVV.

The chain recombines TRBV4-3 with TRBJ2-7, with 9 nucleotides matching TRBD1. Germline assignment: CDR1 LGHNA and CDR2 YSLEER. With 1 base clipped from V and 5 bases from J, the junction kept 9 bases outside the gene matches. This CDR3 comprises 16 residues. In DNA, the CDR3 is TGCGCCAGCAGCCAAGGAGCACAGGGGGCGAATGACGAGCAGTACTTC. It yields the protein CASSQGAQGANDEQYF.

The V gene is TRBV29-1, the J gene TRBJ2-5, with TRBD2 as a possible D gene (5 bases). Germline V gene sequence: CDR1 SQVTM, CDR2 ANQGSEA. Trimming shortened V by 6 bases and J by 3 bases, and 14 bases separated the two germline ends. The CDR3 length is 13 residues. CDR3 sequence reads: CSVELVGKETQYF. The DNA for the CDR3 is TGCAGCGTGGAACTAGTGGGTAAAGAGACCCAGTACTTC.

The chain is built from TRBV30 and TRBJ2-2, with D perhaps matching TRBD2 (6 bases). Germline CDR1 reads GTSNPN; CDR2 reads SVGIG (reference sequence). The CDR3 is 16 residues long. Trimming left V 1 base short and J 0 bases short, with 12 bases between. CDR3 amino acids: CAWSDGTFANTGELFF. The DNA for the CDR3 is TGTGCCTGGAGTGATGGGACTTTCGCGAACACCGGGGAGCTGTTTTTT.

Only a few counts were recorded for this clone. The V gene is TRBV29-1, the J gene TRBJ2-7, with D possibly being TRBD1 or TRBD2 (6 bases each). The CDR3 sequence is 13 residues long. V lost 7 bases, J lost 4 bases, and 17 bases lay in between. CDR1 is SQVTM, CDR2 ANQGSEA, per germline. The CDR3 loop is CSGGGKGGYEQYF. CDR3 DNA: TGCAGCGGAGGGGGGAAGGGGGGATACGAGCAGTACTTC.

Concerning this clone: A junction boundary mismatches the germline segment, possibly from a read error. The V call is TRBV9, the J call TRBJ2-6; the D gene is possibly TRBD1 (6 bases). The CDR3 has 17 amino acids. Germline V gives CDR1 SGDLS, CDR2 YYNGEE. Here the CDR3 DNA reads TGTGCCGGCAGCGTGTCAGACAGGAGCTCTGGGGCCAACGTCCTGACTTTC. This encodes CAGSVSDRSSGANVLTF.

CDR3 bases: TGTGCCAGCAGCCAAGATCTGGGGAAGACGCAGTATTTT. As protein: CASSQDLGKTQYF. The chain carries TRBV14 and TRBJ2-3; D ambiguous. The V gene's germline CDR1 is SGHDN and CDR2 FVKESK. V was trimmed by 0 bases and J by 9 bases, leaving 10 bases between them. The CDR3 extends over 13 amino acids.

The chain is built from TRBV29-1 and TRBJ1-1; D perhaps matches TRBD1 (5 bases). CDR1 SQVTM and CDR2 ANQGSEA come from the germline V gene. With 5 bases removed from V and 4 bases from J, the gap between germline ends came to 11 bases. This CDR3 is built from 12 residues. This CDR3 is CSVNAGRTEAFF. CDR3 DNA: TGCAGCGTTAATGCAGGGCGCACTGAAGCTTTCTTT.